The TCR beta chain described here comes from a study of blood T cell repertoires in COVID-19. Clones were sequenced by immunoSEQ multiplex PCR, and TCRdb holds only the in-frame ones, with some missing. Seen here are around 160,000 clones, around 87% observed once, and the top ten hold approximately 10%. The CDR3 covers 13 residues. After removal of 5 bases from V and 7 bases from J, the junction contained 6 bases not matched to a gene. Germline V gene lookup returns CDR1 GTSNPN and CDR2 SVGIG (reference sequence). V gene TRBV30 combines with J gene TRBJ2-7; 12 nucleotides align to TRBD1. This TCR derives from an older woman with COVID-19, enrolled during active disease. Sequenced input: peripheral blood. The chain's CDR3 is CAWGTGGMGEQYF. For the CDR3, the DNA is TGTGCCTGGGGGACAGGGGGCATGGGGGAGCAGTACTTC.